Sequencing of this T cell receptor (beta chain) was carried out in a study of blood T cell repertoires in COVID-19 (dated by TCRdb to 2019 to 2021). For the study in its entirety: Collaborator samples came from the United States, Italy and Spain and covered acute and convalescent phases of COVID-19. Where available, HLA class I and class II types were taken from metadata supplied by the sample provider and were not determined by assay-based typing. The samples were drawn from the first 160 participants of the ongoing ImmuneRACE study and from 1,254 subjects provided by 6 global collaborators. The repertoires were made available in a free public database intended to serve as a resource for research on the immune response to SARS-CoV-2. A de-identified subject ID, COVID-19 status, age in years and sex were almost always included in the sample metadata. Deeply sampled blood TCRbeta repertoires from subjects exposed to, actively infected with, or recovered from COVID-19 were included in the dataset. The material from the prospective study consisted of cDNA or gDNA derived from T cells, B-cell-depleted T cells, or PBMCs. The study at large found these results: How much clinical and demographic metadata was included differed by source and by participant, and the metadata was provided uncurated.

TCRbeta CDR3 regions were amplified from genomic DNA by means of the immunoSEQ Assay, a bias-controlled multiplex PCR. The source study handled its data this way. The number of nucleated cells in each sample was estimated by amplification of reference gene primers within the assay. To quantify the absolute abundance of each unique TCRbeta CDR3 rearrangement, sequence reads were collapsed and filtered. For each sample, productive Simpson clonality was calculated by taking the square root of Simpson's diversity index across productive rearrangements. Not all clones reach the TCRdb copy of this immuneACCESS table, which keeps in-frame sequences only. Checked studies attribute under half of the gap to unresolved V genes and leave the rest unexplained. V, J and clone size are taken as reported in that table, and D and trimming were inferred from the DNA itself. In all, the sample holds about 86,000 clones, and around 80% of those were seen once. Roughly 1.2% of the sample rests with the top ten.

As for this clone: It lacks a known antigen. No qualities accompany the bases; no much larger clone lies one base away.

The collaborating institutions used their own protocols to collect whole blood in K2EDTA tubes. Collaborator samples were shipped for TCRbeta analysis as frozen whole blood, isolated PBMCs, or DNA extracted from either sample type. V is shortened by 1 base, J by 4 bases, and the region joining them spans 11 bases. Including cysteine and phenylalanine, the CDR3 has 16 amino acids. Just CDR3 DNA is preserved here, 48 bases in frame from base 1. For CDR1 and CDR2, the germline V gene (reference sequence) lists LGHDT and YNNKEL. The specimen was peripheral blood. The TCR originated in a woman aged 80 or over with acute or convalescent COVID-19. The receptor chain draws on TRBV3-1 (or the pseudogene TRBV3-2) and TRBJ1-6; perhaps TRBD1 is the D gene, with 6 bases matching. In nucleotides, the sequence is TGTGCCAGCAGCCAAGGGGGCCAGGGGTATAATTCACCCCTCCACTTT. Translated, it reads CASSQGGQGYNSPLHF.